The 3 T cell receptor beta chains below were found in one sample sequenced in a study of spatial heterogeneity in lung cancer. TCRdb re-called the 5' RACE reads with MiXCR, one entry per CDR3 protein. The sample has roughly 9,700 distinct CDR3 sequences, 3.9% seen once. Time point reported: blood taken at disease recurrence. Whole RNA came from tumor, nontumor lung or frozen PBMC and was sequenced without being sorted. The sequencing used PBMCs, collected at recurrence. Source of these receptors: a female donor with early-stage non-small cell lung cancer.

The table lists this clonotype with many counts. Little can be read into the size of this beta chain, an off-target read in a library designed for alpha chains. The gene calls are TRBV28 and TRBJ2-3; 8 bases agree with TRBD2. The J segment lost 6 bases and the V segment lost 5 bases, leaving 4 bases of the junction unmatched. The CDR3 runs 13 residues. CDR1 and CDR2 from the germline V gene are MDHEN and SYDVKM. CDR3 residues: CASSQGGGDTQYF. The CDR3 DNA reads TGTGCCAGCAGTCAGGGCGGGGGGGATACGCAGTATTTT.

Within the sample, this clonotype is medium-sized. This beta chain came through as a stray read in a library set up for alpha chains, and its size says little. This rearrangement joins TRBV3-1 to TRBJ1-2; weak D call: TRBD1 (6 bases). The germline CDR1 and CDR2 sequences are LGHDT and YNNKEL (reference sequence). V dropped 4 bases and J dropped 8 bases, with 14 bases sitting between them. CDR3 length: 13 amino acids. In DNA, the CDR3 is TGTGCCAGCAGCCTCACATCCCAGGGGGGCTACACCTTC. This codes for CASSLTSQGGYTF.

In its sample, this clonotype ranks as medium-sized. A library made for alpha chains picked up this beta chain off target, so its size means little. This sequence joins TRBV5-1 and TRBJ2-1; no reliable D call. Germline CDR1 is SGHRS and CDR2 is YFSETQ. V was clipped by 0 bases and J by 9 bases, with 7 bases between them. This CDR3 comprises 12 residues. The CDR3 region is CASSLEEAEQFF. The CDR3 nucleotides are TGCGCCAGCAGCTTGGAAGAGGCTGAGCAGTTCTTC.